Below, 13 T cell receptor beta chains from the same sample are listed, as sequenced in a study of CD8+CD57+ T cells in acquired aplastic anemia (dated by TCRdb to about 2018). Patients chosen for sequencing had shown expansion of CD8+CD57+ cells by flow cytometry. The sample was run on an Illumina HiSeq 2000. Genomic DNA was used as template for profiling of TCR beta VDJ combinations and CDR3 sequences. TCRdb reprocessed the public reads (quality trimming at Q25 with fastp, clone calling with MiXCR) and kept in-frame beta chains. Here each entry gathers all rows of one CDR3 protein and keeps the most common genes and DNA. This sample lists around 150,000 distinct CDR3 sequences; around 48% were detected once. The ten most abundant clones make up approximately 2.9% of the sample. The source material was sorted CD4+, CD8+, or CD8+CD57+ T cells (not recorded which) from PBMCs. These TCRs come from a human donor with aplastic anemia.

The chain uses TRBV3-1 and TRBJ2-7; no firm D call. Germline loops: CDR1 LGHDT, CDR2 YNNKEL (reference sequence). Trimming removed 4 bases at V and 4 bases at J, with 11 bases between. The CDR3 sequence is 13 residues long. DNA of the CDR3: TGTGCCAGCAGCCCTGGCGTGGCATACGAGCAGTACTTC. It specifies CASSPGVAYEQYF.

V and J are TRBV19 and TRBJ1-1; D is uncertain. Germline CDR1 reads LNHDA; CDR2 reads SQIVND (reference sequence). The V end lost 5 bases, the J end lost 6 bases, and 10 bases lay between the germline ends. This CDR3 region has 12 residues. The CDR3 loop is CASSGRDAEAFF. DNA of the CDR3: TGTGCCAGTAGTGGCCGCGACGCTGAAGCTTTCTTT.

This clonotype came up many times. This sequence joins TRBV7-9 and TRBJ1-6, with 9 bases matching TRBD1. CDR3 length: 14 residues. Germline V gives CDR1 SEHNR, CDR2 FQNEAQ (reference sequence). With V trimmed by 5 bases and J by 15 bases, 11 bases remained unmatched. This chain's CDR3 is CASSQGQGSRRLHF. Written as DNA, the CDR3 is TGTGCCAGCAGCCAGGGACAGGGATCCCGCCGCCTCCACTTT.

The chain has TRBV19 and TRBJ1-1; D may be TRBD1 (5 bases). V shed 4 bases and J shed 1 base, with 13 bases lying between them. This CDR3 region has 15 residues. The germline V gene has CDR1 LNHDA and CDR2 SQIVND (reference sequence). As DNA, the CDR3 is TGTGCCAGTAGTACATCTGGGACGGCGAACACTGAAGCTTTCTTT. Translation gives CASSTSGTANTEAFF.

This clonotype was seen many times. In nucleotides, the CDR3 is TGTGCCAGCAGTAGGTCCCTGACAGGGGCTTATAGCAATCAGCCCCAGCATTTT. Translation gives CASSRSLTGAYSNQPQHF. V gene TRBV6-1 combines with J gene TRBJ1-5; 8 bases fit TRBD1. Per the germline V gene, CDR1 is MNHNS and CDR2 is SASEGT. V shed 5 bases and J 0 bases; nucleotides not matched to a gene: 12. The length of the CDR3 is 18 residues.

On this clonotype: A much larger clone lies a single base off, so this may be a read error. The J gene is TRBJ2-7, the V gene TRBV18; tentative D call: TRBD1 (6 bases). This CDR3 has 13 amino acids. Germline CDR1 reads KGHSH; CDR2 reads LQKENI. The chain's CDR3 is CASPPDRLGEQYF. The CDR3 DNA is TGTGCCAGCCCACCCGACAGGTTGGGCGAGCAGTACTTC. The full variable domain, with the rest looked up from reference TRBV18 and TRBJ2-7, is NAGVMQNPRHLVRRRGQEARLRCSPMKGHSHVYWYRQLPEEGLKFMVYLQKENIIDESGMPKERFSAEFPKEGPSILRIQQVVRGDSAAYFCASPPDRLGEQYFGPGTRLTVT.

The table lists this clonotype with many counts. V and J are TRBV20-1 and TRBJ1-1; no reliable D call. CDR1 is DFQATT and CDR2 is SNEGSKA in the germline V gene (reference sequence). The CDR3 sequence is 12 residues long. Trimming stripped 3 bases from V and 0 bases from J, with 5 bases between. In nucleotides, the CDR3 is TGCAGTGCTAGGGACGTGAACACTGAAGCTTTCTTT. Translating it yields CSARDVNTEAFF.

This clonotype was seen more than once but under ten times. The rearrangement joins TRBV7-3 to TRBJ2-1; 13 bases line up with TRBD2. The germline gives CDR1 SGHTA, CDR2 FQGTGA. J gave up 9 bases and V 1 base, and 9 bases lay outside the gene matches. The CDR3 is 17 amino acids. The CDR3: CASSLIPGLAGAGEQFF. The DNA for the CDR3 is TGTGCCAGCAGCTTAATCCCCGGACTAGCGGGAGCCGGTGAGCAGTTCTTC. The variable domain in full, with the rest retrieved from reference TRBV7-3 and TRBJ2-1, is GAGVSQTPSNKVTEKGKYVELRCDPISGHTALYWYRQSLGQGPEFLIYFQGTGAADDSGLPNDRFFAVRPEGSVSTLKIQRTERGDSAVYLCASSLIPGLAGAGEQFFGPGTRLTVL.

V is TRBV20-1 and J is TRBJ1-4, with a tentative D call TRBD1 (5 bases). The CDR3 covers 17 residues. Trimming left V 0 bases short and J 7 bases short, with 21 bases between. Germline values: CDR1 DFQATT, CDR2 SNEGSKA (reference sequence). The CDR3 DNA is TGCAGTGCTAGAGACCCCGTCGCTGGGCGGGGGGGTGAAAAACTGTTTTTT. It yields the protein CSARDPVAGRGGEKLFF.

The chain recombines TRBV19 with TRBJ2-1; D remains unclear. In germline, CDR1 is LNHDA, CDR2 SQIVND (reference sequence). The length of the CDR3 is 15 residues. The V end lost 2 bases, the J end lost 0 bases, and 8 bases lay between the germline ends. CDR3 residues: CASSIIYSSYNEQFF. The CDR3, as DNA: TGTGCCAGTAGTATAATCTATTCCTCCTACAATGAGCAGTTCTTC.

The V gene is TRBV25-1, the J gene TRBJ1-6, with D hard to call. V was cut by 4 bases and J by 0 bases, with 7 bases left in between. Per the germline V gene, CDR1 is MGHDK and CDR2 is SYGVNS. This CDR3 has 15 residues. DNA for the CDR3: TGTGCCAGCAGTGTGAGGAGCTCCTATAATTCACCCCTCCACTTT. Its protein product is CASSVRSSYNSPLHF.

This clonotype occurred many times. The CDR3: CASRSVTAGADNQPQHF. CDR3 DNA sequence: TGTGCCAGTAGATCCGTGACGGCGGGGGCCGACAATCAGCCCCAGCATTTT. The chain joins TRBV19 to TRBJ1-5, with TRBD1 as a possible D gene (6 bases). The CDR3 spans 17 residues. Trimming stripped 6 bases from V and 3 bases from J, with 21 bases between. Germline V CDR1 and CDR2: LNHDA, SQIVND (reference sequence).

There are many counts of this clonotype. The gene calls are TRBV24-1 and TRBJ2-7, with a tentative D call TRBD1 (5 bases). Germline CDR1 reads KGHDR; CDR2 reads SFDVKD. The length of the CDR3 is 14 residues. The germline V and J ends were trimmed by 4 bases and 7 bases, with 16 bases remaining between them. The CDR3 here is CATSDSRVLGEQYF. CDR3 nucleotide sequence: TGTGCCACCAGTGACAGCAGGGTTTTGGGAGAGCAGTACTTC.